The rows below give T cell receptor beta chains drawn from one sample of a study of cytomegalovirus exposure and HLA in healthy donors. Sequencing used immunoSEQ multiplex PCR; TCRdb keeps in-frame clones, though not all of them. The sample shows 100,000 to 150,000 clones, almost 85% of them seen only once. The sequenced sample was PBMCs. The receptors were sampled from a boy aged 2 to 10 in good health and CMV-seronegative. CDR3s include the opening cysteine and the closing phenylalanine or tryptophan. The D gene is left open where the match is weak. Clone size is not always given. Where it is, it says once, few, many or a class for expanded clones.

CASSFSRTGVDNEQFF,TGCGCCAGCAGCTTCTCGAGGACAGGGGTGGACAATGAGCAGTTCTTC,TRBV5-1,16,TRBJ2-1,TRBD1,-
CASSQSGPPSSYNEQFF,TGCGCCAGCAGCCAAAGCGGGCCTCCAAGCTCCTACAATGAGCAGTTCTTC,TRBV4-3,17,TRBJ2-1,-,-
CASRTRRFAALTEAFF,TGCGCCAGCAGAACTAGACGGTTCGCGGCTTTGACTGAAGCTTTCTTT,TRBV5-1,16,TRBJ1-1,-,-
CASSTLRSGSPYNEQFF,TGTGCCAGCAGCACCCTCCGGAGCGGGAGCCCCTACAATGAGCAGTTCTTC,TRBV21-1,17,TRBJ2-1,-,-
CAWSLGGRGYNEQFF,TGTGCCTGGAGTTTGGGCGGGAGGGGGTACAATGAGCAGTTCTTC,TRBV30,15,TRBJ2-1,TRBD2,-
CASSFLGRSNQPQHF,TGTGCCAGCAGCTTCTTGGGCCGTAGCAATCAGCCCCAGCATTTT,TRBV7-2,15,TRBJ1-5,-,once
CASTPFGNNPNQPQHF,TGTGCCAGCACCCCGTTCGGGAACAATCCCAATCAGCCCCAGCATTTT,TRBV27,16,TRBJ1-5,-,-
CASSSLGGQGNSPLHF,TGCGCCAGCAGTTCCCTTGGGGGACAGGGTAATTCACCCCTCCACTTT,TRBV5-1,16,TRBJ1-6,TRBD1,-
CARRGTGLEKLFF,TGTGCCCGCAGAGGGACAGGGCTCGAAAAACTGTTTTTT,TRBV4-2,13,TRBJ1-4,TRBD1,-
CATSRDLPGGTGGAETQYF,TGTGCCACCAGCAGAGATCTCCCGGGAGGGACAGGGGGAGCAGAGACCCAGTACTTC,TRBV15,19,TRBJ2-5,TRBD1,-
CASSLGQGETQYF,TGTGCCAGCAGCTTAGGGCAGGGGGAGACCCAGTACTTC,TRBV7-3,13,TRBJ2-5,-,-
CASSFQGLYSGNTIYF,TGTGCCAGCAGCTTTCAGGGACTTTACTCTGGAAACACCATATATTTT,TRBV7-6,16,TRBJ1-3,-,-
CASSLAGTSQYNEQFF,TGTGCCAGCAGCTTAGCCGGGACTAGCCAATACAATGAGCAGTTCTTC,TRBV7-9,16,TRBJ2-1,TRBD2,-
CASSTIVEGVRYF,TGTGCCAGTAGTACAATCGTCGAGGGCGTGAGGTACTTC,TRBV19,13,TRBJ2-4,-,once
CASSLDRTALTDTQYF,TGTGCCAGCAGCTTAGATAGGACAGCACTCACAGATACGCAGTATTTT,TRBV5-6,16,TRBJ2-3,-,-
CASSGGTVSSYEQYF,TGTGCCAGCAGCGGGGGGACAGTTAGCTCCTACGAGCAGTACTTC,TRBV9,15,TRBJ2-7,TRBD1,-
CASSPRTEETQYF,TGTGCCAGCTCACCTCGGACAGAAGAGACCCAGTACTTC,TRBV18,13,TRBJ2-5,-,-
CASRTQGQDYNEQFF,TGTGCCAGCAGGACACAGGGTCAGGACTACAATGAGCAGTTCTTC,TRBV28,15,TRBJ2-1,-,once
CASSLSAGASKEQYF,TGTGCCAGCAGTTTATCGGCAGGGGCGTCGAAGGAGCAGTACTTC,TRBV27,15,TRBJ2-5,-,-
CASSPPKPGEFAGEQYF,TGTGCCAGCAGCCCTCCTAAGCCAGGGGAATTTGCGGGCGAGCAGTACTTC,TRBV13,17,TRBJ2-7,-,-
CASSLFRRVRSPLHF,TGTGCCAGCAGCTTGTTCCGCAGGGTTCGATCACCCCTCCACTTT,TRBV5-6,15,TRBJ1-6,-,-
CASRAGGSLYNEQFF,TGTGCCAGCAGGGCAGGGGGAAGCCTGTACAATGAGCAGTTCTTC,TRBV27,15,TRBJ2-1,TRBD1,-
CASSLEGDKRYTF,TGTGCCAGCAGCTTAGAGGGGGACAAACGCTACACCTTC,TRBV13,13,TRBJ1-2,-,once
CASSFGTPSYEQYF,TGCGCCAGCAGCTTTGGGACACCCTCCTACGAGCAGTACTTC,TRBV5-1,14,TRBJ2-7,-,-
CASSLASDSPNSPLHF,TGTGCCAGCAGTTTGGCATCGGACAGCCCTAATTCACCCCTCCACTTT,TRBV28,16,TRBJ1-6,-,-
CASSLAQRQRGPF,TGTGCCAGCAGCTTAGCTCAACGGCAGCGAGGTCCCTTT,TRBV7-9,13,TRBJ1-1,-,-
CASSLGLAGADTQYF,TGTGCCAGCAGCTTAGGGCTAGCGGGAGCAGATACGCAGTATTTT,TRBV11-3,15,TRBJ2-3,TRBD2,-
CASSYLPRDSRFGYGYTF,TGTGCCAGCTCATATCTACCCCGGGACAGTCGCTTTGGTTATGGCTACACCTTC,TRBV19,18,TRBJ1-2,TRBD1,-
CASSPHGRDRPNYGYTF,TGCGCCAGCAGTCCACATGGCAGGGATCGCCCTAACTATGGCTACACCTTC,TRBV23-1,17,TRBJ1-2,-,-
CASSESQHEQYF,TGCGCCAGCAGTGAGTCACAGCACGAGCAGTACTTC,TRBV10-1,12,TRBJ2-7,-,once
CASSLYDSSYEQYF,TGCGCCAGCAGCCTTTACGACAGTTCCTACGAGCAGTACTTC,TRBV4-1,14,TRBJ2-7,-,-